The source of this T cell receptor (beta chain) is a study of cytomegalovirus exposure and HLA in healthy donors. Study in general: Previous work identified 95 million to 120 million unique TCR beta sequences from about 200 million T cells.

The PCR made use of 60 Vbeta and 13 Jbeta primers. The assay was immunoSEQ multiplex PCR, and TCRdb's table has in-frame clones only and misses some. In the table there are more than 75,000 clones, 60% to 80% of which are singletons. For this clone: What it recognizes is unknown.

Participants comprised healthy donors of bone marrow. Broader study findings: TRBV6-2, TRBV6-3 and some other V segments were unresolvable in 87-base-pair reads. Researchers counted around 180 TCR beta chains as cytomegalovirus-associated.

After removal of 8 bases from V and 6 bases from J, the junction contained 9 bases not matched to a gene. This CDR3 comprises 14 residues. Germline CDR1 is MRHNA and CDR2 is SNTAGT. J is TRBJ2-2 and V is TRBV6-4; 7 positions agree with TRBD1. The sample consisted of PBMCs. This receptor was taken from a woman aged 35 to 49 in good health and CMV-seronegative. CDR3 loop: CASGRDSRPGELFF. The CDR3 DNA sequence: TGTGCCAGCGGCCGGGACAGTCGGCCCGGGGAGCTGTTTTTT.